This T cell receptor (beta chain) was sequenced during a study of beta chain features in type 1 diabetes (dated by TCRdb to the late 2010s). Study-wide context: Mean age, gender distribution, total cell number and subset yield did not differ between patients and healthy donors. In the study, recently diagnosed type 1 diabetes patients and matched healthy donors were compared on the TCRB repertoires of their sorted circulating CD4+ T cell subsets. Regulatory and stem cell-like memory subsets were obtained from only 8 patients and about 8 healthy donors, while naive and central memory subsets were obtained from all 28 donors. A total of over 90,000,000 sorted cells were examined across all samples, and a strong correlation was observed between cell number per subset and RNA yield. Paper-wide results and their limitations: Because the HLA sub-analyses included only small numbers of individuals, any influence of HLA type on TCRB rearrangement was left unresolved. Sequencing cDNA rather than genomic DNA could over-represent highly expressing activated cells, although activation and CD3 levels did not differ between groups. Fewer insertions and more nucleotide deletions at VDJ recombination sites were observed in patients with type 1 diabetes, implying thymic rearrangement abnormalities. Shorter templates might have been favored by PCR, but patient and control samples were amplified and corrected together, so both groups would have been affected equally by any skew. Naive, central memory and regulatory TCRB repertoires appeared to be more similar among patients than among healthy donors. In all four CD4+ subsets, TCRB CDR3 length was moderately but significantly shorter in type 1 diabetes patients.

Note on this clone: The clone's antigen remains unknown. No much larger clone exists at a distance of one base, and base qualities are not known.

A single peripheral blood draw of around 100 mL on average was collected from each donor into heparinised tubes. Using a panel that included CD45RO, CCR7, CD25, CD127, CD95 and CD27, naive, central memory, regulatory and stem cell-like memory CD4+ T cells were sorted on a BD FACSAria II. All sorted populations exceeded 95% purity. PBMCs were isolated right away by Lymphoprep density gradient centrifugation and were stained directly, without culture. So that batch effects would be minimized, each experiment stained and sorted samples in pairs, pairing one healthy donor with one patient. Its CDR3 holds 16 amino acids, cysteine through phenylalanine. CDR3 DNA only is kept here, 48 bases in frame from base 1. CDR1 and CDR2, looked up from the germline V gene, are MGHRA and YSYEKL. V is trimmed back by 3 bases and J by 7 bases, and the junction contains 14 bases that no gene match accounts for. All of the isolated RNA was reverse transcribed with the High Capacity cDNA Reverse Transcription Kit, so expressed TCRB transcripts were sequenced. Naive, central memory and regulatory T cell samples underwent deep immunoSEQ sequencing, averaging about 3.57 million total reads per sample. After sorted cells were lysed in RLT buffer, RNA was extracted with DNase-treated RNeasy Micro or Mini kits, with the choice depending on cell number. To prevent cross-contamination, each cell subset was processed individually, whereas patient and healthy donor samples were processed jointly. The immunoSEQ multiplex PCR was used to amplify TCRB sequences from cDNA, generating 87-bp fragments that spanned the CDR3 region. Sequencing of the amplicons was done on the Illumina HiSeq platform. Per the authors' processing: PCR bias was corrected computationally using synthetic template baselines, and reads within Hamming distance 2 were collapsed, with unmergeable singletons discarded. Reads were aligned against IMGT so that V, D and J genes, CDR3 length and insertions or deletions at six rearrangement sites could be assigned. Clonotype counts were normalized to sorted cell number within each subset before computing true diversity and Gini coefficients with the tcR R package. The overlap coefficient, calculated on TCRB nucleotide sequences, was used to quantify repertoire sharing. As a proxy for the pre-selection repertoire, out-of-frame TCRB sequences from naive cells were analyzed. This immuneACCESS table, as held by TCRdb, lists in-frame sequences with V and J called but not all clones. Of the missing ones, under half trace to an unresolved V gene in checked studies; the others have no known cause. V, J and clone size reflect that table, while D and trimming were determined from the DNA. Within this sample are 600,000 or so clones, with roughly an eighth of them counted one time only. The top ten hold just under 0.04% of the sample.

The sample taken for sequencing was naive CD4+ T cells from blood. The cell subset or site label, read with the paper, signifies: true naive CD4+ T cells. The receptor chain draws on TRBV4-1 and TRBJ1-2, with 7 bases aligning to TRBD1. The source of this sequence is a man between 18 and 29 years old with type 1 diabetes. The CDR3 region has the sequence CASSHGQVGKSGGYTF. The DNA is TGCGCCAGCAGCCACGGACAGGTCGGCAAATCTGGTGGCTACACCTTC.